This entry lists 27 T cell receptor beta chains sequenced from one sample in a study of neoadjuvant anti-PD-1 for oral cavity cancer. The repertoire was sequenced with immunoSEQ multiplex PCR; TCRdb's copy has only in-frame clones and lacks some. The sample consists of 65,000 to 95,000 clones, about 84% of them appearing once. The source was PBMCs, collected before nivolumab (anti-PD-1) treatment. Every receptor here comes from a person aged 40 to 85 with oral cavity squamous cell carcinoma.

The V call is TRBV28, the J call TRBJ2-5; 9 bases are shared with TRBD1. The length of the CDR3 is 14 residues. Germline CDR1 and CDR2: MDHEN and SYDVKM. Trimming cost V 8 bases and J 5 bases; bases outside gene matches: 9. CDR3 residues: CASGIQGAWETQYF. CDR3 bases: TGTGCCAGCGGGATACAGGGGGCTTGGGAGACCCAGTACTTC.

The CDR3 region is CASSVGLGTGAYNEQFF. CDR3 sequence (DNA): TGTGCCAGCAGCGTAGGACTCGGGACAGGGGCCTACAATGAGCAGTTCTTC. V is TRBV9 and J is TRBJ2-1, with 10 bases fitting TRBD1. Germline loops: CDR1 SGDLS, CDR2 YYNGEE. CDR3 size: 17 residues. With V trimmed by 0 bases and J by 2 bases, 5 bases remained unmatched.

The rearrangement joins TRBV6-6 to TRBJ2-7; a weak D match, TRBD1 (5 bases). The germline V gene encodes CDR1 MNHNY and CDR2 SVGAGI (reference sequence). The CDR3 spans 14 residues. Trimming cost V 6 bases and J 0 bases, with 12 bases left between them. CDR3 region: CASRQDPSSYEQYF. DNA of the CDR3: TGTGCCAGCAGACAGGACCCTAGCTCCTACGAGCAGTACTTC.

V and J are TRBV7-2 and TRBJ2-7; 8 nucleotides match TRBD1. CDR1 is SGHTA, CDR2 FQGNSA, per germline. The CDR3 sequence is 17 residues long. V was clipped by 4 bases and J by 4 bases; unmatched bases: 15. This chain's CDR3 is CASSSPAQGVRSYEQYF. CDR3 nucleotide sequence: TGTGCCAGCAGCTCGCCCGCACAGGGGGTTAGATCTTACGAGCAGTACTTC.

The chain links TRBV7-9 to TRBJ1-2; 10 bases align to TRBD1. Germline values: CDR1 SEHNR, CDR2 FQNEAQ (reference sequence). The CDR3 has 13 amino acids. V shed 11 bases and J 7 bases; nucleotides not matched to a gene: 10. The CDR3 protein is CAASGTGVPGYTF. The CDR3 nucleotides read TGTGCCGCCTCCGGGACAGGGGTCCCTGGCTACACCTTC.

The chain carries TRBV20-1 and TRBJ2-5, with D maybe TRBD1 (5 bases). The V and J ends lost 0 bases and 9 bases respectively, with 5 bases between them. CDR3 length: 10 residues. Germline-derived CDR1 and CDR2 are DFQATT and SNEGSKA (reference sequence). The CDR3 coding sequence is TGCAGTGCTAGAGAAGGGGCCCAGTACTTC. This sequence encodes CSAREGAQYF.

This clone is categorized as medium-sized. The rearrangement uses TRBV6-1 and TRBJ2-7; 9 nucleotides align to TRBD2. Germline values: CDR1 MNHNS, CDR2 SASEGT. The junction had 6 bases not matched to a gene; V was cut back by 1 base and J by 5 bases. The length of the CDR3 is 15 residues. The CDR3 bases are TGTGCCAGCAGTGAAGTATCTAGCGGGATCGACGAGCAGTACTTC. This encodes CASSEVSSGIDEQYF.

Only one count was recorded for this clone. J is TRBJ2-7 and V is TRBV9, with 12 bases lining up with TRBD2. Germline trimming cut 3 bases from V and 4 bases from J; bases unmatched to any gene: 5. CDR1 is SGDLS and CDR2 is YYNGEE in the germline V gene. This CDR3 has 15 amino acids. The CDR3 sequence: CASSGWTSGKYEQYF. The DNA for the CDR3 is TGTGCCAGCAGCGGATGGACTAGCGGGAAGTACGAGCAGTACTTC.

J is TRBJ1-5 and V is TRBV19; 7 bases are shared with TRBD1. Trimming cost V 4 bases and J 0 bases; bases outside gene matches: 3. There are 15 residues in the CDR3. In germline, CDR1 is LNHDA, CDR2 SQIVND (reference sequence). CDR3 DNA sequence: TGTGCCAGTAGTACGACAGGGATTAGCAATCAGCCCCAGCATTTT. Translating it yields CASSTTGISNQPQHF.

The rearrangement joins TRBV5-4 to TRBJ2-6; D is unresolved. Germline V gene data show CDR1 as SGHNT and CDR2 as YYREEE (reference sequence). The CDR3 is 15 amino acids. V was shortened by 3 bases and J by 5 bases, with 12 bases between the two germline ends. Here the CDR3 reads CASSSDFDRANVLTF. CDR3 nucleotides: TGTGCCAGCAGCTCTGACTTCGACCGGGCCAACGTCCTGACTTTC. The variable domain in full, completed from reference TRBV5-4 and TRBJ2-6, reads ETGVTQSPTHLIKTRGQQVTLRCSSQSGHNTVSWYQQALGQGPQFIFQYYREEENGRGNFPPRFSGLQFPNYSSELNVNALELDDSALYLCASSSDFDRANVLTFGAGSRLTVL.

The V call is TRBV6-1, the J call TRBJ2-4, with D perhaps matching TRBD2 (5 bases). Germline CDR1 and CDR2: MNHNS and SASEGT. This CDR3 comprises 15 residues. Between the trimmed V and J ends, which lost 3 bases and 2 bases, there was a span of 11 bases. The CDR3: CASSEAGFTKNIQYF. CDR3 nucleotide sequence: TGTGCCAGCAGTGAGGCGGGCTTTACCAAAAACATTCAGTACTTC.

This chain connects TRBV7-9 to TRBJ1-1, with 9 positions matching TRBD1. From germline, CDR1 is SEHNR and CDR2 FQNEAQ (reference sequence). CDR3 length: 15 residues. J was trimmed by 4 bases and V by 7 bases; bases with no gene match: 10. The CDR3 DNA sequence: TGTGCCAGCACTTCCGGGACAGGGTTTTTCACTGAAGCTTTCTTT. It is translated as CASTSGTGFFTEAFF.

This rearrangement joins TRBV11-2 to TRBJ2-5; D unresolved. The CDR3 consists of 14 residues. V was trimmed by 2 bases and J by 2 bases, leaving 9 bases between them. In germline, CDR1 is SGHAT, CDR2 FQNNGV. The CDR3 loop reads CASSLSAYQETQYF. CDR3 DNA: TGTGCCAGCAGCTTATCGGCCTATCAAGAGACCCAGTACTTC. Full variable domain (remainder filled in from reference TRBV11-2 and TRBJ2-5): EAGVAQSPRYKIIEKRQSVAFWCNPISGHATLYWYQQILGQGPKLLIQFQNNGVVDDSQLPKDRFSAERLKGVDSTLKIQPAKLEDSAVYLCASSLSAYQETQYFGPGTRLLVL.

The chain links TRBV27 to TRBJ2-7, with D tentatively TRBD1 or TRBD2 (5 bases each). The CDR3 has 14 residues. Germline V gene sequence: CDR1 MNHEY, CDR2 SMNVEV (reference sequence). Trimming shortened V by 3 bases and J by 0 bases, and 9 bases separated the two germline ends. The CDR3 sequence is CASSFAGSSYEQYF. The CDR3 coding sequence is TGTGCCAGCAGTTTTGCAGGGAGCTCCTACGAGCAGTACTTC.

The CDR3 DNA is TGCGCCAGCAGCCAAGATAATGCAGCGGGAGGGCCGCCAGATACGCAGTATTTT. This sequence encodes CASSQDNAAGGPPDTQYF. V usage is TRBV4-1 and J usage is TRBJ2-3, with 10 positions matching TRBD2. V shed 0 bases and J 4 bases; nucleotides not matched to a gene: 10. The CDR3 has 18 residues. Germline V lookup: CDR1 MGHRA, CDR2 YSYEKL.

V gene TRBV5-1 combines with J gene TRBJ2-5, with 8 bases matching TRBD2. The junction had 6 bases not matched to a gene; V was cut back by 3 bases and J by 2 bases. The germline gives CDR1 SGHRS, CDR2 YFSETQ. This CDR3 spans 15 amino acids. The CDR3 region is CASSWATSGQETQYF. CDR3 bases: TGCGCCAGCAGCTGGGCCACTAGCGGACAAGAGACCCAGTACTTC.

The chain links TRBV27 to TRBJ1-2; no clear D. Trimming stripped 0 bases from V and 8 bases from J, with 13 bases between. The CDR3 is made up of 14 amino acids. CDR1 is MNHEY and CDR2 is SMNVEV in the germline V gene (reference sequence). The CDR3 DNA follows: TGTGCCAGCAGTTTATCCCCCAGTGTCGAAGGCTACACCTTC. Amino acid sequence: CASSLSPSVEGYTF.

The V call is TRBV4-2, the J call TRBJ2-5, with D possibly TRBD2 on 6 matching bases. The CDR3 consists of 15 residues. Germline CDR1 and CDR2: LGHNA and YNFKEQ. Trimming shortened V by 4 bases and J by 4 bases, and 16 bases separated the two germline ends. The chain's CDR3 is CASSLTGEWSETQYF. The CDR3 DNA reads as TGTGCCAGCAGCCTAACGGGGGAGTGGTCAGAGACCCAGTACTTC.

The gene calls are TRBV27 and TRBJ2-2; possible D gene TRBD2, 7 bases. Germline V lookup: CDR1 MNHEY, CDR2 SMNVEV (reference sequence). V was shortened by 1 base and J by 4 bases, with 19 bases between the two germline ends. CDR3 length equals 18 residues. CDR3 in DNA: TGTGCCAGCAGTTTATTCAACGTTGGGGGAGGGGGCACCGGGGAGCTGTTTTTT. Its protein is CASSLFNVGGGGTGELFF.

The chain combines TRBV6-5 with TRBJ1-5; TRBD1 matches at 8 bases. The germline gives CDR1 MNHEY, CDR2 SVGAGI. The CDR3 totals 15 residues. V was clipped by 6 bases and J by 5 bases; unmatched bases: 9. The CDR3 region has the DNA TGTGCCAGCAGCTCGGACAGGGATCGGGATCAGCCCCAGCATTTT. Its protein product is CASSSDRDRDQPQHF.

The V call is TRBV5-1, the J call TRBJ2-3, with D maybe TRBD2 (6 bases). This CDR3 has 13 amino acids. CDR1 and CDR2 from the germline V gene are SGHRS and YFSETQ. Between the trimmed V and J ends, which lost 4 bases and 3 bases, there was a span of 9 bases. The DNA for the CDR3 is TGCGCCAGCAGCCATGGGGGGACAGATACGCAGTATTTT. Translating it yields CASSHGGTDTQYF.

The J gene is TRBJ2-2, the V gene TRBV5-1; a weak D match, TRBD2 (6 bases). V lost 4 bases, J lost 2 bases, and 12 bases lay in between. The germline CDR1 and CDR2 sequences are SGHRS and YFSETQ. CDR3 size: 15 residues. The CDR3 region has the DNA TGCGCCAGCAGCCCCGGGGGACTTAACACCGGGGAGCTGTTTTTT. It translates to CASSPGGLNTGELFF.

The CDR3 sequence is CSARQETQYF. CDR3 coding DNA: TGCAGTGCCCGCCAAGAGACCCAGTACTTC. The chain couples TRBV20-1 to TRBJ2-5, with D unclear. V gave up 6 bases and J gave up 1 base, with 3 bases separating them. CDR1 DFQATT and CDR2 SNEGSKA come from the germline V gene (reference sequence). This CDR3 is built from 10 residues.

This clone came up a few times. The rearrangement links TRBV5-1 to TRBJ2-1, with 10 bases identical to TRBD1. Per germline, CDR1 SGHRS and CDR2 YFSETQ. V shed 4 bases and J 6 bases; nucleotides not matched to a gene: 10. The length of the CDR3 is 16 residues. The CDR3 loop reads CASSAWGQGTSNEQFF. Here the CDR3 DNA reads TGCGCCAGCAGCGCTTGGGGACAGGGGACTTCCAATGAGCAGTTCTTC.

This chain uses TRBV19 with TRBJ2-1; D possibly uses TRBD1 or TRBD2 (7 bases each). CDR1 LNHDA and CDR2 SQIVND come from the germline V gene (reference sequence). The CDR3 has 14 amino acids. Trimming shortened V by 6 bases and J by 7 bases, and 16 bases separated the two germline ends. The CDR3 DNA sequence: TGTGCCAGTAGAAGCTACAGGGGAGGGAATGAGCAGTTCTTC. Amino acid sequence: CASRSYRGGNEQFF.

A few counts support this clone. This sequence joins TRBV2 and TRBJ1-5; tentatively, D is TRBD1 (5 bases). This CDR3 contains 14 residues. Deletions cut 3 bases from V and 3 bases from J, with 9 bases between. The germline gives CDR1 SNHLY, CDR2 FYNNEI. The DNA for the CDR3 is TGTGCCAGCAGTGATTTGGGGGTCAATCAGCCCCAGCATTTT. It translates to CASSDLGVNQPQHF.

A single count supports this clone. V gene TRBV6-5 combines with J gene TRBJ2-7; D not certain. The CDR3 runs to 11 residues. Germline values: CDR1 MNHEY, CDR2 SVGAGI. The V and J ends lost 4 bases and 4 bases respectively, with 5 bases between them. The CDR3 nucleotides are TGTGCCAGCAGTTCCGAATACGAGCAGTACTTC. As protein: CASSSEYEQYF.